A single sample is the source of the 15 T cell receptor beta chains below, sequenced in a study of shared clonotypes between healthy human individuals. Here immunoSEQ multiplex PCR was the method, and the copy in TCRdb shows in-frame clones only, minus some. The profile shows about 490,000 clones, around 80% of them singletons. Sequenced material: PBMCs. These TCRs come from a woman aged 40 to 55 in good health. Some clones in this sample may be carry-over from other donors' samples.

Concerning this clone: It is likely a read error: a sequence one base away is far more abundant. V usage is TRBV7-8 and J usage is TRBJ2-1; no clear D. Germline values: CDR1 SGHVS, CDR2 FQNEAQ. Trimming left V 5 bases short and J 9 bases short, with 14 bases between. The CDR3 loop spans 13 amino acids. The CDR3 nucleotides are TGTGCCAGCAGCATTCGTGGCAGGCGTGAGCAGTTCTTC. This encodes CASSIRGRREQFF.

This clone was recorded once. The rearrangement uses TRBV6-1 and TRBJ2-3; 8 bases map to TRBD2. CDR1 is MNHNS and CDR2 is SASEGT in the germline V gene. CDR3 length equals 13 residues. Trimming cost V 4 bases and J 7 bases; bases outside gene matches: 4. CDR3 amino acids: CASSGTSLYTQYF. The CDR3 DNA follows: TGTGCCAGCAGTGGGACTAGCTTATATACGCAGTATTTT.

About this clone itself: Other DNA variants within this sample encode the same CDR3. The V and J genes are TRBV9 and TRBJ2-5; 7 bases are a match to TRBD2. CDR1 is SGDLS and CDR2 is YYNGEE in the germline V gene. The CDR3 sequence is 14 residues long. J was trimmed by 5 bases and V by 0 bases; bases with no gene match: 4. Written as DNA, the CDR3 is TGTGCCAGCAGCGTAGGAGGGAGGGAGGAGACCCAGTACTTC. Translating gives CASSVGGREETQYF.

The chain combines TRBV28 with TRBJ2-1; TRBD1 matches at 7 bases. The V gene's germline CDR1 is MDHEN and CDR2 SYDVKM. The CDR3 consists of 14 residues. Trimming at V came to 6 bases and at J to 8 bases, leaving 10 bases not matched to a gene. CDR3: CASRKEDRRHEQFF. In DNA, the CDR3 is TGTGCCAGCAGAAAAGAGGACAGGCGCCATGAGCAGTTCTTC.

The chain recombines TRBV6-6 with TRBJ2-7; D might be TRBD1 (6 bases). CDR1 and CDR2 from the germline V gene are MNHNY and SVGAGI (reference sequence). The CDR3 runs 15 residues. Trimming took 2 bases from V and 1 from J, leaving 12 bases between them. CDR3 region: CASSYGQGLSYEQYF. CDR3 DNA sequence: TGTGCCAGCAGTTACGGTCAGGGGTTATCCTACGAGCAGTACTTC.

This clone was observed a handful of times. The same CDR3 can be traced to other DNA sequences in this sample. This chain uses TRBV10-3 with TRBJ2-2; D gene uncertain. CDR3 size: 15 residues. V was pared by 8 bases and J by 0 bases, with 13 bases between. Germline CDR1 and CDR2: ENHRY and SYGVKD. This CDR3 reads CAIPAETANTGELFF. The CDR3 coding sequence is TGTGCCATCCCGGCGGAGACCGCGAACACCGGGGAGCTGTTTTTT.

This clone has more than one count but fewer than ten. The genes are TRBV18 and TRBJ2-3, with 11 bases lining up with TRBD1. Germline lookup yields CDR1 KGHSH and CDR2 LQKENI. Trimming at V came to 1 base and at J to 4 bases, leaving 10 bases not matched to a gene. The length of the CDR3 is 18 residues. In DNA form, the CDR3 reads TGTGCCAGCTCACCACAGGAGGCCGGACAGGGGGCGTCAGATACGCAGTATTTT. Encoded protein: CASSPQEAGQGASDTQYF.

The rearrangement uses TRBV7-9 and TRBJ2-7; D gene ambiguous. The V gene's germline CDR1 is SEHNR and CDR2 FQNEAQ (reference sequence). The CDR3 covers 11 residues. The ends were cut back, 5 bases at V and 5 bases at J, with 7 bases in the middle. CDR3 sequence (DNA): TGTGCCAGCAGCGAAATCGACGAGCAGTACTTC. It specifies CASSEIDEQYF.

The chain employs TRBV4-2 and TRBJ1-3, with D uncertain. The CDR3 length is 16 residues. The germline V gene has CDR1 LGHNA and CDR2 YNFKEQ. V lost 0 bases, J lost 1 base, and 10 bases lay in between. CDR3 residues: CASSQEQYRSGNTIYF. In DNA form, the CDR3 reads TGTGCCAGCAGCCAAGAGCAGTACAGATCTGGAAACACCATATATTTT.

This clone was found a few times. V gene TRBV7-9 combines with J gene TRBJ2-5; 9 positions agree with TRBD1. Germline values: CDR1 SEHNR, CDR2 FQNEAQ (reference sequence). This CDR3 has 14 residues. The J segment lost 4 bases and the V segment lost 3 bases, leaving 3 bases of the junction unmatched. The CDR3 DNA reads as TGTGCCAGCAGCTTCAACAGGGGGCGAGAGACCCAGTACTTC. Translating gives CASSFNRGRETQYF.

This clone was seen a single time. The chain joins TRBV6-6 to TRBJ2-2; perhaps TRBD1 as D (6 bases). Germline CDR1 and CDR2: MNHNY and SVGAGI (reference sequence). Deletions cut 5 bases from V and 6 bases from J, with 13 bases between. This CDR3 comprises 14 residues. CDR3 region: CASSTRGDSGELFF. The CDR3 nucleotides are TGTGCCAGCAGTACCAGGGGAGACTCCGGGGAGCTGTTTTTT.

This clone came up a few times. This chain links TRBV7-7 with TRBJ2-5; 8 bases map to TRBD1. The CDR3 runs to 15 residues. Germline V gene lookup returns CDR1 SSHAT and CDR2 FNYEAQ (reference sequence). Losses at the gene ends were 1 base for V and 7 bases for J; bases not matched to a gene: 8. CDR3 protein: CASSLDIDRGGTQYF. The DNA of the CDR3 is TGTGCCAGCAGCTTAGACATCGACAGGGGAGGGACCCAGTACTTC.

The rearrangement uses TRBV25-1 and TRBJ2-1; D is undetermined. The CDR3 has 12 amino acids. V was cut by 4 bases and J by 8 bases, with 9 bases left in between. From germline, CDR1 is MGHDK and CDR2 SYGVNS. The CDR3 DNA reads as TGTGCCAGCAGTGTGGGTAGAGATGAGCAGTTCTTC. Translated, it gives CASSVGRDEQFF.

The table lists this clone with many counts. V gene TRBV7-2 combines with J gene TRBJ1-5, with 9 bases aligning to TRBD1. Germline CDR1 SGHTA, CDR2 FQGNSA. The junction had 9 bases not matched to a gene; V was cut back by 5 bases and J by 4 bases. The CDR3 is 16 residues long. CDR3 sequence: CASSAPGQGRNQPQHF. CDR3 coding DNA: TGTGCCAGCAGCGCACCGGGACAGGGCCGGAATCAGCCCCAGCATTTT. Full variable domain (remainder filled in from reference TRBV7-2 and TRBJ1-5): GAGVSQSPSNKVTEKGKDVELRCDPISGHTALYWYRQSLGQGLEFLIYFQGNSAPDKSGLPSDRFSAERTGGSVSTLTIQRTQQEDSAVYLCASSAPGQGRNQPQHFGDGTRLSIL.

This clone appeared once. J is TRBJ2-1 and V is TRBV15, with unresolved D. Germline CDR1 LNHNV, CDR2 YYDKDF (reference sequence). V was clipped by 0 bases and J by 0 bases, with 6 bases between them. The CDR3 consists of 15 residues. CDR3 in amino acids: CATSREISSYNEQFF. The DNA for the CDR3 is TGTGCCACCAGCAGAGAAATCAGCTCCTACAATGAGCAGTTCTTC.